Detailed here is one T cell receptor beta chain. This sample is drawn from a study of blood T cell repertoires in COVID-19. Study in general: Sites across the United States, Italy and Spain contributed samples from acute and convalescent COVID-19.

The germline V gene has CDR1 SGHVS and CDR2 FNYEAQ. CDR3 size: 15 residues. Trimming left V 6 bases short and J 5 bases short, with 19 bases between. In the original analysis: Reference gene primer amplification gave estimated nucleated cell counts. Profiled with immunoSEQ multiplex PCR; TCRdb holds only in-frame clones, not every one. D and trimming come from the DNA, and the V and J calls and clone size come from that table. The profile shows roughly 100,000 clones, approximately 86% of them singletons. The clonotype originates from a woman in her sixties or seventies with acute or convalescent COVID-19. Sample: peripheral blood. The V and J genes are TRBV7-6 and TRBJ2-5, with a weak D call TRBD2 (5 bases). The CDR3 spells CASSRSTARGETQYF. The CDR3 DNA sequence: TGTGCCAGCAGTCGATCGACCGCGAGAGGGGAGACCCAGTACTTC.